These 25 T cell receptor beta chains originate from one sample sequenced in a study of OX40 agonist ivuxolimab in advanced cancers. TCRdb's table, derived via immunoSEQ multiplex PCR, lists solely in-frame clones and lacks some. The sample has roughly 93,000 clones; about 91% are singletons. The material was CD4+ or CD8+ T cells sorted from blood, obtained in a trial of the OX40 agonist ivuxolimab. The receptors here all came from an adult with an advanced solid tumor such as melanoma, head and neck, liver or kidney cancer.

This chain links TRBV7-2 with TRBJ1-1, with unresolved D. In germline, CDR1 is SGHTA, CDR2 FQGNSA. This CDR3 is 13 amino acids long. Trimming stripped 5 bases from V and 1 base from J, with 8 bases between. CDR3 sequence reads: CASSRRWNTEAFF. CDR3 sequence (DNA): TGTGCCAGCAGCAGGAGGTGGAACACTGAAGCTTTCTTT.

CDR3 in amino acids: CASKIRDSSTDTQYF. Here the CDR3 DNA reads TGCGCCAGCAAGATCCGCGACAGCAGCACAGATACGCAGTATTTT. This chain joins TRBV5-1 and TRBJ2-3, with D possibly TRBD1 on 5 matching bases. The CDR3 is 15 residues long. Per the germline V gene, CDR1 is SGHRS and CDR2 is YFSETQ. V was shortened by 6 bases and J by 0 bases, with 14 bases between the two germline ends.

The chain joins TRBV6-1 to TRBJ1-2; D not resolved. The germline V gene encodes CDR1 MNHNS and CDR2 SASEGT. V was shortened by 4 bases and J by 4 bases, with 7 bases between the two germline ends. The CDR3 has 12 amino acids. The CDR3 loop reads CASSGQVYGYTF. CDR3 nucleotide sequence: TGTGCCAGCAGTGGTCAGGTCTATGGCTACACCTTC.

The V call is TRBV5-6, the J call TRBJ2-5; D is undetermined. Germline loops: CDR1 SGHDT, CDR2 YYEEEE. The CDR3 loop spans 15 amino acids. V gave up 0 bases and J gave up 2 bases, with 11 bases separating them. CDR3 sequence (DNA): TGTGCCAGCAGCTTGGCCTCTACATTTCAAGAGACCCAGTACTTC. As protein: CASSLASTFQETQYF. Full variable domain (outside the CDR3, taken from reference TRBV5-6 and TRBJ2-5): DAGVTQSPTHLIKTRGQQVTLRCSPKSGHDTVSWYQQALGQGPQFIFQYYEEEERQRGNFPDRFSGHQFPNYSSELNVNALLLGDSALYLCASSLASTFQETQYFGPGTRLLVL.

The V call is TRBV7-8, the J call TRBJ2-7; no firm D call. This CDR3 has 14 amino acids. The germline CDR1 and CDR2 sequences are SGHVS and FQNEAQ. V gave up 0 bases and J gave up 2 bases, with 8 bases separating them. As DNA, the CDR3 is TGTGCCAGCAGCTTAGCACGCACAACCTACGAGCAGTACTTC. Residues: CASSLARTTYEQYF.

The V call is TRBV6-6, the J call TRBJ1-1, with unresolved D. Germline CDR1 and CDR2: MNHNY and SVGAGI (reference sequence). The V gene lost 8 bases and the J gene lost 3 bases, with 10 bases spanning the gap. CDR3 length: 12 amino acids. The CDR3 reads CASRRLDTEAFF. CDR3 nucleotides: TGTGCCAGCCGGAGGTTGGACACTGAAGCTTTCTTT.

The chain is built from TRBV4-3 and TRBJ2-7, with 15 nucleotides matching TRBD2. The length of the CDR3 is 18 residues. From germline, CDR1 is LGHNA and CDR2 YSLEER. With 4 bases clipped from V and 0 bases from J, the junction kept 7 bases outside the gene matches. CDR3 coding DNA: TGCGCCAGCAGCCCGAGGACTAGCGGGAGGGGACTCTCCTACGAGCAGTACTTC. As protein: CASSPRTSGRGLSYEQYF.

In this sample, this clone turned up once. V usage is TRBV7-9 and J usage is TRBJ2-7, with D unresolved. The CDR3 has 12 amino acids. Trimming left V 1 base short and J 6 bases short, with 7 bases between. Germline-derived CDR1 and CDR2 are SEHNR and FQNEAQ (reference sequence). The CDR3 spells CASSLVVSEQYF. The CDR3, as DNA: TGTGCCAGCAGCTTAGTCGTCTCCGAGCAGTACTTC.

The J gene is TRBJ2-1, the V gene TRBV10-3; 7 positions match TRBD1. V lost 6 bases and J lost 5; bases outside the gene matches: 1. The CDR3 loop spans 12 amino acids. Germline CDR1 is ENHRY and CDR2 is SYGVKD. This CDR3 is CAISTGDNEQFF. As DNA, the CDR3 is TGTGCCATCAGCACAGGGGACAATGAGCAGTTCTTC.

In this sample, this clone turned up once. The chain combines TRBV4-1 with TRBJ2-6; 9 positions match TRBD2. CDR3 length: 18 amino acids. Per germline, CDR1 MGHRA and CDR2 YSYEKL. V gave up 3 bases and J gave up 0 bases; unmatched junction bases: 6. The DNA for the CDR3 is TGCGCCAGCAGCCAGTCAGCGGGGGGACACTCTGGGGCCAACGTCCTGACTTTC. It yields the protein CASSQSAGGHSGANVLTF.

V and J are TRBV6-5 and TRBJ1-5; 12 positions agree with TRBD1. Germline-derived CDR1 and CDR2 are MNHEY and SVGAGI. The CDR3 covers 15 residues. V shed 6 bases, J shed 4 bases, and the junction held 4 bases outside the gene matches. CDR3 amino acids: CASRSGQGANQPQHF. The CDR3 DNA follows: TGTGCCAGCAGGTCGGGACAGGGGGCAAATCAGCCCCAGCATTTT.

CDR3: CASSLAPRSQGSTGELFF. The CDR3 DNA sequence: TGTGCCAGCAGCTTGGCCCCAAGGTCTCAGGGTAGCACCGGGGAGCTGTTTTTT. The V and J genes are TRBV5-4 and TRBJ2-2; possible D gene TRBD1, 5 bases. CDR3 length: 18 residues. The germline gives CDR1 SGHNT, CDR2 YYREEE (reference sequence). V lost 0 bases to trimming and J lost 4 bases, with 19 bases between them.

The chain employs TRBV5-1 and TRBJ1-1; D might be TRBD1 (6 bases). This CDR3 comprises 14 residues. Between the trimmed V and J ends, which lost 5 bases and 1 base, there was a span of 12 bases. Germline CDR1 SGHRS, CDR2 YFSETQ. For the CDR3, the DNA is TGCGCCAGCAGGTTCGGGGGCCAGAACACTGAAGCTTTCTTT. It yields the protein CASRFGGQNTEAFF. Looking up the rest from reference TRBV5-1 and TRBJ1-1 gives the full variable domain: KAGVTQTPRYLIKTRGQQVTLSCSPISGHRSVSWYQQTPGQGLQFLFEYFSETQRNKGNFPGRFSGRQFSNSRSEMNVSTLELGDSALYLCASRFGGQNTEAFFGQGTRLTVV.

The V and J genes are TRBV5-6 and TRBJ2-2; no clear D gene. This CDR3 spans 12 amino acids. Germline assignment: CDR1 SGHDT and CDR2 YYEEEE. V was pared by 4 bases and J by 5 bases, with 6 bases between. Here the CDR3 reads CASSPYTGELFF. CDR3 in DNA: TGTGCCAGCAGCCCCTATACCGGGGAGCTGTTTTTT.

The V call is TRBV25-1, the J call TRBJ2-3; D might be TRBD2 (6 bases). The CDR3 runs to 15 residues. V shed 8 bases and J shed 2 bases, with 17 bases lying between them. CDR1 and CDR2 (germline): MGHDK, SYGVNS. The CDR3 is CASRRGSPSTDTQYF. The CDR3, as DNA: TGTGCCAGCCGACGGGGGAGTCCCTCCACAGATACGCAGTATTTT.

The chain employs TRBV7-3 and TRBJ2-1, with 11 bases matching TRBD2. Germline-derived CDR1 and CDR2 are SGHTA and FQGTGA. The CDR3 sequence is 16 residues long. V lost 1 base and J lost 5; bases outside the gene matches: 4. CDR3 sequence (DNA): TGTGCCAGCAGCTTAATCGGGACTAGCGGTGACAATGAGCAGTTCTTC. Amino acid sequence: CASSLIGTSGDNEQFF.

The chain couples TRBV2 to TRBJ1-4; D gene uncertain. The CDR3 length is 13 residues. Between the trimmed V and J ends, which lost 2 bases and 6 bases, there was a span of 7 bases. CDR1 SNHLY and CDR2 FYNNEI come from the germline V gene. CDR3 protein: CASSEQDYEKLFF. In DNA form, the CDR3 reads TGTGCCAGCAGTGAACAGGATTATGAAAAACTGTTTTTT.

The V and J genes are TRBV9 and TRBJ2-3; 7 nucleotides agree with TRBD2. This CDR3 region has 15 residues. Per the germline V gene, CDR1 is SGDLS and CDR2 is YYNGEE. V gave up 2 bases and J gave up 0 bases; unmatched junction bases: 3. CDR3 in amino acids: CASSVRAGSTDTQYF. CDR3 DNA: TGTGCCAGCAGCGTTCGAGCGGGGAGCACAGATACGCAGTATTTT.

CDR3 loop: CASSGGADDNQPQHF. CDR3 bases: TGTGCCAGCAGTGGGGGGGCCGATGACAATCAGCCCCAGCATTTT. The V gene is TRBV5-6, the J gene TRBJ1-5, with a possible D match to TRBD1 (6 bases). Germline CDR1 reads SGHDT; CDR2 reads YYEEEE. The CDR3 extends over 15 amino acids. V lost 5 bases and J 3 bases, leaving 15 bases between the germline ends.

This clone was observed a few times. The chain has TRBV5-1 and TRBJ1-1; D may be TRBD1 (5 bases). This CDR3 comprises 14 residues. V was shortened by 6 bases and J by 1 base, with 13 bases between the two germline ends. The germline V gene has CDR1 SGHRS and CDR2 YFSETQ. CDR3 nucleotides: TGCGCCAGCATCGAAGGGGCAGGGAACACTGAAGCTTTCTTT. Its translation is CASIEGAGNTEAFF.

This chain links TRBV6-5 with TRBJ2-7, with D perhaps TRBD1 (8 bases). Trimming stripped 5 bases from V and 3 bases from J, with 17 bases between. Per the germline V gene, CDR1 is MNHEY and CDR2 is SVGAGI. CDR3 length: 15 amino acids. The CDR3 is CASSPGQGGVYEQYF. The CDR3, as DNA: TGTGCCAGCAGTCCCGGACAGGGAGGGGTCTACGAGCAGTACTTC.

This clone was observed a handful of times. The rearrangement uses TRBV6-5 and TRBJ1-2, with TRBD1 identical over 8 bases. The CDR3 is 15 amino acids. Germline trimming cut 5 bases from V and 2 bases from J; bases unmatched to any gene: 7. The germline CDR1 and CDR2 sequences are MNHEY and SVGAGI. CDR3 region: CASSGPGQANYGYTF. The CDR3 DNA follows: TGTGCCAGCAGTGGCCCGGGACAGGCCAACTATGGCTACACCTTC.

V is TRBV6-1 and J is TRBJ1-2; TRBD1 matches 8 bases. Germline CDR1 and CDR2: MNHNS and SASEGT. V was pared by 4 bases and J by 6 bases, with 4 bases of the junction left unmatched. The CDR3 has 13 amino acids. CDR3: CASSARTGNGYTF. DNA for the CDR3: TGTGCCAGCAGTGCCCGGACAGGGAATGGCTACACCTTC.

A word on this clone: The sample has other DNA sequences that encode this CDR3 too. The rearrangement uses TRBV30 and TRBJ1-1; D remains ambiguous. This CDR3 spans 11 amino acids. Trimming stripped 3 bases from V and 1 base from J, with 3 bases between. Germline values: CDR1 GTSNPN, CDR2 SVGIG (reference sequence). The CDR3 DNA reads TGTGCCTGGAGCAGGAACACTGAAGCTTTCTTT. It encodes CAWSRNTEAFF.

The genes are TRBV29-1 and TRBJ2-7; D is ambiguous. In germline, CDR1 is SQVTM, CDR2 ANQGSEA. The ends were cut back, 4 bases at V and 5 bases at J, with 18 bases in the middle. This CDR3 contains 14 residues. The CDR3 DNA reads as TGCAGCGTTGTCTTGGTCGTGGCAGACAACGAGCAGTACTTC. Translated: CSVVLVVADNEQYF.